Listed here are 25 T cell receptor beta chains from one sample, sequenced in a study of T cell responses to AZD1222 COVID-19 vaccine. Measured with immunoSEQ multiplex PCR; TCRdb has only the in-frame clones, and not every one. The table records fewer than 100,000 clones, roughly 90% of them present only once. This specimen consisted of peripheral blood, obtained 28 days after the second AZD1222 dose. The receptors stem from an adult who received the AZD1222 COVID-19 vaccine.

The chain couples TRBV6-1 to TRBJ1-2; 8 bases align to TRBD1. Germline V gene lookup returns CDR1 MNHNS and CDR2 SASEGT. The CDR3 is made up of 15 amino acids. J was trimmed by 3 bases and V by 1 base; bases with no gene match: 4. This CDR3 reads CASSEGRGLYYGYTF. CDR3 bases: TGTGCCAGCAGTGAAGGCAGGGGGCTATACTATGGCTACACCTTC.

This chain links TRBV7-8 with TRBJ1-5; D is unresolved. Germline CDR1 SGHVS, CDR2 FQNEAQ. Trimming removed 2 bases at V and 1 base at J, with 6 bases between. This CDR3 has 14 residues. The CDR3 loop is CASSLTPSNQPQHF. Written as DNA, the CDR3 is TGTGCCAGCAGCTTAACCCCAAGCAATCAGCCCCAGCATTTT.

V is TRBV5-6 and J is TRBJ2-1; 11 bases map to TRBD2. This CDR3 comprises 16 residues. Unmatched junction bases numbered 10, after V lost 4 bases and J lost 7 bases. CDR1 SGHDT and CDR2 YYEEEE come from the germline V gene. The CDR3 bases are TGTGCCAGCAGCCCGTTGCCTAGCGGGGGGTTGAATGAGCAGTTCTTC. Translated: CASSPLPSGGLNEQFF.

The rearrangement links TRBV19 to TRBJ2-3; 9 nucleotides agree with TRBD1. Germline CDR1 is LNHDA and CDR2 is SQIVND (reference sequence). This CDR3 has 16 residues. J was trimmed by 3 bases and V by 5 bases; bases with no gene match: 9. The CDR3 nucleotides read TGTGCCAGTAGTGACCTACAGGGGGCAATTACAGATACGCAGTATTTT. This sequence encodes CASSDLQGAITDTQYF.

This rearrangement joins TRBV7-2 to TRBJ2-7, with D tentatively TRBD2 (5 bases). The CDR3 contains 12 residues. Germline CDR1 SGHTA, CDR2 FQGNSA. V dropped 0 bases and J dropped 7 bases, with 7 bases sitting between them. This chain's CDR3 is CASSLAWEEQYF. Here the CDR3 DNA reads TGTGCCAGCAGCTTAGCGTGGGAGGAGCAGTACTTC.

The gene calls are TRBV28 and TRBJ1-2, with TRBD1 as a possible D gene (5 bases). This CDR3 is built from 16 residues. Trimming took off 5 bases at V and 5 bases at J, with 21 bases between the two ends. Germline CDR1 and CDR2: MDHEN and SYDVKM. CDR3: CASSIDRAGGGYGYTF. CDR3 sequence (DNA): TGTGCCAGCAGTATAGACAGAGCAGGTGGGGGTTATGGCTACACCTTC.

The chain has TRBV3-1 (or the pseudogene TRBV3-2) and TRBJ2-2; the D is unclear. CDR3 length: 12 residues. CDR1 and CDR2 (germline): LGHDT, YNNKEL (reference sequence). V was trimmed by 1 base and J by 5 bases, leaving 2 bases between them. CDR3 in DNA: TGTGCCAGCAGCCAAGGAACCGGGGAGCTGTTTTTT. Translation gives CASSQGTGELFF.

The rearrangement uses TRBV29-1 and TRBJ1-1; the match to TRBD1 covers 8 bases. Germline V lookup: CDR1 SQVTM, CDR2 ANQGSEA. V shed 7 bases, J shed 2 bases, and the junction held 6 bases outside the gene matches. The CDR3 runs 13 residues. In DNA, the CDR3 is TGCAGCGGTGGGGACAGGTTAAACACTGAAGCTTTCTTT. Its translation is CSGGDRLNTEAFF.

The genes are TRBV23-1 and TRBJ1-1; no reliable D call. TRBV23-1 is marked as an open reading frame, function uncertain. V was shortened by 0 bases and J by 3 bases, with 5 bases between the two germline ends. The CDR3 runs to 13 residues. The CDR3 protein is CASSQSGHTEAFF. The CDR3 nucleotides read TGCGCCAGCAGTCAATCCGGACACACTGAAGCTTTCTTT.

This chain uses TRBV13 with TRBJ2-7, with D possibly matching TRBD2 (6 bases). The germline V gene has CDR1 PRHDT and CDR2 FYEKMQ (reference sequence). The CDR3 is made up of 15 amino acids. The germline V and J ends were trimmed by 0 bases and 2 bases, with 11 bases remaining between them. The CDR3 bases are TGTGCCAGCAGCTTAGGCGCGGGGCTCGCCTACGAGCAGTACTTC. It is translated as CASSLGAGLAYEQYF. Complete variable domain (other parts from reference TRBV13 and TRBJ2-7): AAGVIQSPRHLIKEKRETATLKCYPIPRHDTVYWYQQGPGQDPQFLISFYEKMQSDKGSIPDRFSAQQFSDYHSELNMSSLELGDSALYFCASSLGAGLAYEQYFGPGTRLTVT.

The chain joins TRBV5-6 to TRBJ1-1, with D possibly matching TRBD1 (5 bases). The CDR3 runs 13 residues. Germline CDR1 reads SGHDT; CDR2 reads YYEEEE. V gave up 0 bases and J gave up 11 bases, with 14 bases separating them. CDR3 coding DNA: TGTGCCAGCAGCTTGGTGGGACGGGGAGCGGCTTTCTTT. Its translation: CASSLVGRGAAFF.

The chain is built from TRBV5-4 and TRBJ2-3; TRBD2 matches 9 bases. Trimming cost V 4 bases and J 5 bases; bases outside gene matches: 8. The CDR3 sequence is 15 residues long. Germline CDR1 SGHNT, CDR2 YYREEE (reference sequence). The CDR3 region is CASSNAGGLGDTQYF. The CDR3 nucleotides read TGTGCCAGCAGCAATGCGGGGGGGCTAGGAGATACGCAGTATTTT.

This chain uses TRBV7-8 with TRBJ1-4, with 7 nucleotides matching TRBD1. The CDR3 is 14 residues long. CDR1 SGHVS and CDR2 FQNEAQ come from the germline V gene. Trimming cost V 8 bases and J 4 bases; bases outside gene matches: 7. The CDR3 bases are TGTGCCAGCCGGCACAGGGGCTTTAATGAAAAACTGTTTTTT. Protein product: CASRHRGFNEKLFF. Drawing the rest from reference TRBV7-8 and TRBJ1-4, the complete variable domain is GAGVSQSPRYKVAKRGQDVALRCDPISGHVSLFWYQQALGQGPEFLTYFQNEAQLDKSGLPSDRFFAERPEGSVSTLKIQRTQQEDSAVYLCASRHRGFNEKLFFGSGTQLSVL.

The V and J genes are TRBV19 and TRBJ1-4; D ambiguous. This CDR3 spans 13 amino acids. V lost 5 bases to trimming and J lost 5 bases, with 9 bases between them. CDR1 and CDR2 (germline): LNHDA, SQIVND (reference sequence). CDR3 region: CASSSWRNEKLFF. The CDR3 nucleotides are TGTGCCAGTAGTTCTTGGCGGAATGAAAAACTGTTTTTT.

V is TRBV28 and J is TRBJ1-2; D is perhaps TRBD1 (6 bases). Trimming left V 2 bases short and J 6 bases short, with 13 bases between. Germline values: CDR1 MDHEN, CDR2 SYDVKM. This CDR3 region has 14 residues. The CDR3 bases are TGTGCCAGCAGTTTAGCTCTACAGGGTCATGGCTACACCTTC. Residues: CASSLALQGHGYTF.

V usage is TRBV10-3 and J usage is TRBJ1-1; tentative D call: TRBD1 (6 bases). Trimming left V 11 bases short and J 0 bases short, with 16 bases between. This CDR3 has 14 amino acids. CDR1 is ENHRY and CDR2 is SYGVKD in the germline V gene. The CDR3 DNA follows: TGTGCCTCTTCCGAGTGGACAGTGAACACTGAAGCTTTCTTT. Its protein is CASSEWTVNTEAFF.

The V call is TRBV4-2, the J call TRBJ1-5, with D possibly TRBD1 on 6 matching bases. The CDR3 totals 16 residues. The ends were cut back, 4 bases at V and 4 bases at J, with 17 bases in the middle. The germline gives CDR1 LGHNA, CDR2 YNFKEQ. The CDR3: CASSRLGEGGNQPQHF. The CDR3 nucleotides read TGTGCCAGCAGCCGATTGGGGGAGGGGGGAAATCAGCCCCAGCATTTT.

The genes are TRBV19 and TRBJ1-5; D not certain. The germline V and J ends were trimmed by 6 bases and 5 bases, with 8 bases remaining between them. The germline CDR1 and CDR2 sequences are LNHDA and SQIVND (reference sequence). This CDR3 spans 12 amino acids. The DNA of the CDR3 is TGTGCCAGTAGCGTTAGGGATCAGCCCCAGCATTTT. It translates to CASSVRDQPQHF. Looking up the rest from reference TRBV19 and TRBJ1-5 gives the full variable domain: DGGITQSPKYLFRKEGQNVTLSCEQNLNHDAMYWYRQDPGQGLRLIYYSQIVNDFQKGDIAEGYSVSREKKESFPLTVTSAQKNPTAFYLCASSVRDQPQHFGDGTRLSIL.

Concerning this clone: Mismatch with germline at one junction end may stem from a read error. The chain joins TRBV12-3 or TRBV12-4 to TRBJ2-5, with D perhaps TRBD2 (6 bases). The CDR3 has 13 amino acids. CDR3 residues: CASSSFIREIQYF. The CDR3 DNA sequence: TGTGCCAGCAGTTCCTTTATACGGGAGATCCAGTACTTC.

The CDR3 is CASSQDSGRVLYEQYF. The CDR3 DNA reads as TGCGCCAGCAGCCAAGATTCAGGGAGGGTGCTCTACGAGCAGTACTTC. The V gene is TRBV4-1, the J gene TRBJ2-7; 7 nucleotides line up with TRBD2. Trimming took 0 bases from V and 3 from J; bases not matched to a gene: 8. The CDR3 runs to 16 residues. CDR1 and CDR2 (germline): MGHRA, YSYEKL.

The chain is built from TRBV6-5 and TRBJ2-1, with D perhaps matching TRBD1 (5 bases). Germline CDR1 reads MNHEY; CDR2 reads SVGAGI. The CDR3 extends over 13 amino acids. Trimming removed 1 base from V and 6 bases from J, with 7 bases in between. The CDR3 protein is CASSYLDTNEQFF. The CDR3, as DNA: TGTGCCAGCAGTTACTTGGACACCAATGAGCAGTTCTTC.

This chain uses TRBV7-8 with TRBJ2-1; 8 nucleotides match TRBD1. The CDR3 spans 14 residues. V lost 4 bases to trimming and J lost 5 bases; unmatched junction nucleotides: 4. Germline CDR1 is SGHVS and CDR2 is FQNEAQ. Here the CDR3 reads CASSSGGRNNEQFF. In DNA, the CDR3 is TGTGCCAGCAGCTCAGGGGGCAGAAACAATGAGCAGTTCTTC.

The chain is built from TRBV9 and TRBJ1-4; 7 nucleotides agree with TRBD1. Germline CDR1 SGDLS, CDR2 YYNGEE. The CDR3 loop spans 17 amino acids. V lost 4 bases and J lost 0; bases outside the gene matches: 9. The CDR3 DNA is TGTGCCAGCAGCACCGGGACAGCCCGTCCAACTAATGAAAAACTGTTTTTT. Its protein is CASSTGTARPTNEKLFF.

The rearrangement uses TRBV15 and TRBJ2-4, with 16 nucleotides matching TRBD2. Germline V gives CDR1 LNHNV, CDR2 YYDKDF (reference sequence). This CDR3 comprises 18 residues. Trimming took 4 bases from V and 3 from J; bases not matched to a gene: 6. CDR3 in amino acids: CATSTGLAGGTGKNIQYF. The CDR3 region has the DNA TGTGCCACCAGCACGGGACTAGCGGGGGGGACGGGCAAAAACATTCAGTACTTC.

The V gene is TRBV7-2, the J gene TRBJ2-7; TRBD1 agrees at 10 bases. The V gene end was trimmed by 5 bases and the J gene end by 6 bases; junction bases not matched to a gene: 7. This CDR3 has 14 amino acids. Germline CDR1 and CDR2: SGHTA and FQGNSA. In nucleotides, the CDR3 is TGTGCCAGCAGCACAAGGGACAGGGGAGGCGAGCAGTACTTC. Residues: CASSTRDRGGEQYF.